These 5 T cell receptor beta chains were all obtained from the same sample, sequenced in a study of T cells after yellow fever vaccination. From the 5' RACE reads, TCRdb called clonotypes with MiXCR, one entry per CDR3 protein. The sample includes more than 95,000 distinct CDR3 sequences, more than 6.5% of them seen just once. The source was CD4+ T cells sorted from PBMCs, collected more than 8 days after the first yellow fever vaccination. All receptors derive from a man younger than 35 who received the YFV17D yellow fever vaccine.

This clonotype was recorded at least ten times. V is TRBV4-3 and J is TRBJ2-3; TRBD2 matches 13 bases. The V gene end was trimmed by 4 bases and the J gene end by 4 bases; junction bases not matched to a gene: 2. The CDR3 runs 15 residues. Germline CDR1 LGHNA, CDR2 YSLEER. The CDR3: CASSRGTSGADTQYF. The CDR3, as DNA: TGCGCCAGCAGCCGCGGGACTAGCGGGGCAGATACGCAGTATTTT.

This clonotype was seen repeatedly, ten times or more. V usage is TRBV6-6 and J usage is TRBJ1-1; no clear D gene. The ends were cut back, 6 bases at V and 4 bases at J, with 9 bases in the middle. Germline lookup yields CDR1 MNHNY and CDR2 SVGAGI (reference sequence). The CDR3 loop spans 12 amino acids. CDR3 amino acids: CASSQVATEAFF. The CDR3 coding sequence is TGTGCCAGCAGCCAAGTCGCCACTGAAGCTTTCTTT.

This clonotype was picked up many times. The V gene is TRBV12-3 or TRBV12-4, the J gene TRBJ2-7, with D tentatively TRBD1 (5 bases). This CDR3 contains 11 residues. V was trimmed by 4 bases and J by 6 bases, leaving 7 bases between them. The CDR3 DNA reads as TGTGCCAGCAGTTACCAGGGCGAGCAGTACTTC. Amino acids: CASSYQGEQYF.

In the case of this clonotype: It may be a read error: a sequence one base away is much more abundant. The chain links TRBV24-1 to TRBJ2-3, with TRBD1 identical over 8 bases. Unmatched junction bases numbered 10, after V lost 3 bases and J lost 3 bases. Germline CDR1 and CDR2: KGHDR and SFDVKD. CDR3 length: 17 amino acids. DNA for the CDR3: TGTGCCACCAGTGATCCCCTCTTCGGACAGGGTACAGATACGCAGTATTTT. Protein product: CATSDPLFGQGTDTQYF.

This clonotype was detected ten times or more. CDR3 in amino acids: CASSSGALGTQYF. Here the CDR3 DNA reads TGTGCCAGCAGCTCCGGGGCGCTTGGGACCCAGTACTTC. The chain links TRBV7-3 to TRBJ2-5; D assignment may be TRBD1 or TRBD2 (5 bases each). CDR3 length equals 13 residues. Trimming took 4 bases from V and 7 from J, leaving 13 bases between them. The germline CDR1 and CDR2 sequences are SGHTA and FQGTGA.